The next 22 T cell receptor beta chains were all read from a single sample in a study of technical replicates of blood from a handful of donors. Repertoires were generated with immunoSEQ multiplex PCR, while TCRdb's copy carries only in-frame clones and drops some. The top ten clones hold around 4.9% of a sample with 60,000 to 65,000 clones, roughly 86% of them seen once. Source material: PBMCs. These receptors were taken from a human donor in good health. Some clones in this sample may be carry-over from other donors' samples.

This clone was picked up one time. This sequence joins TRBV7-3 and TRBJ2-3; 13 bases are a match to TRBD2. The V gene end was trimmed by 2 bases and the J gene end by 6 bases; junction bases not matched to a gene: 5. Looked up from germline, CDR1 is SGHTA and CDR2 is FQGTGA. The CDR3 is 16 amino acids. The CDR3 DNA reads as TGTGCCAGCAGCTTAGGGACTAGCGGGATTGGGGATACGCAGTATTTT. Its protein product is CASSLGTSGIGDTQYF.

V gene TRBV27 combines with J gene TRBJ1-2; the D gene is possibly TRBD1 (6 bases). The CDR3 totals 13 residues. CDR1 is MNHEY and CDR2 is SMNVEV in the germline V gene (reference sequence). V dropped 5 bases and J dropped 4 bases, with 11 bases sitting between them. The chain's CDR3 is CASSQTGFYGYTF. Here the CDR3 DNA reads TGTGCCAGCAGTCAAACAGGGTTCTATGGCTACACCTTC.

This clone was seen only once. The chain joins TRBV11-2 to TRBJ1-1; TRBD1 agrees at 7 bases. The CDR3 spans 17 residues. Germline V gene sequence: CDR1 SGHAT, CDR2 FQNNGV. The J segment lost 1 base and the V segment lost 1 base, leaving 9 bases of the junction unmatched. CDR3 sequence reads: CASSLGRGGSGNTEAFF. The CDR3 nucleotides read TGTGCCAGCAGCTTAGGCCGAGGGGGCTCCGGGAACACTGAAGCTTTCTTT.

This rearrangement joins TRBV6-4 to TRBJ2-3, with 7 nucleotides matching TRBD1. The CDR3 is 16 amino acids. V shed 4 bases and J 0 bases; nucleotides not matched to a gene: 7. CDR1 is MRHNA and CDR2 is SNTAGT in the germline V gene. This chain's CDR3 is CASSGRQGSSTDTQYF. In nucleotides, the CDR3 is TGTGCCAGCAGTGGCCGACAGGGAAGTAGCACAGATACGCAGTATTTT.

The chain carries TRBV7-2 and TRBJ2-3, with 15 bases that match TRBD2. The germline CDR1 and CDR2 sequences are SGHTA and FQGNSA. CDR3 size: 18 residues. V shed 4 bases, J shed 2 bases, and the junction held 7 bases outside the gene matches. The CDR3 reads CASSSGTSGGSFTDTQYF. In nucleotides, the CDR3 is TGTGCCAGCAGCTCCGGGACTAGCGGGGGGTCCTTCACAGATACGCAGTATTTT. The entire variable domain, with the rest obtained from reference TRBV7-2 and TRBJ2-3, is as follows: GAGVSQSPSNKVTEKGKDVELRCDPISGHTALYWYRQSLGQGLEFLIYFQGNSAPDKSGLPSDRFSAERTGGSVSTLTIQRTQQEDSAVYLCASSSGTSGGSFTDTQYFGPGTRLTVL.

The chain is built from TRBV7-8 and TRBJ2-7; TRBD2 aligns across 11 bases. J lost 4 bases, V lost 5 bases, and 10 bases had no gene match. CDR3 length equals 16 residues. Germline lookup yields CDR1 SGHVS and CDR2 FQNEAQ. The CDR3 here is CASSPVSGRAVYEQYF. Written as DNA, the CDR3 is TGTGCCAGCAGCCCCGTTAGCGGGAGGGCCGTTTACGAGCAGTACTTC.

This chain uses TRBV29-1 with TRBJ2-6, with 9 bases matching TRBD1. This CDR3 region has 17 residues. Germline CDR1 and CDR2: SQVTM and ANQGSEA. The V and J ends lost 0 bases and 2 bases, in that order; junction bases with no gene match: 5. DNA of the CDR3: TGCAGCGTTGAAGATGAAGGGGACAGGGCTGGGGCCAACGTCCTGACTTTC. This codes for CSVEDEGDRAGANVLTF. Drawing the rest from reference TRBV29-1 and TRBJ2-6, the complete variable domain is SAVISQKPSRDICQRGTSLTIQCQVDSQVTMMFWYRQQPGQSLTLIATANQGSEATYESGFVIDKFPISRPNLTFSTLTVSNMSPEDSSIYLCSVEDEGDRAGANVLTFGAGSRLTVL.

In this sample, this clone turned up a few times. The chain carries TRBV5-1 and TRBJ2-1, with 13 bases identical to TRBD2. After removal of 4 bases from V and 8 bases from J, the junction contained 6 bases not matched to a gene. The CDR3 is made up of 15 amino acids. Germline V lookup: CDR1 SGHRS, CDR2 YFSETQ. The CDR3 DNA follows: TGCGCCAGCAGCGTCACTAGCGGGGGGGCTCATGAGCAGTTCTTC. It yields the protein CASSVTSGGAHEQFF.

The chain carries TRBV10-3 and TRBJ2-2, with TRBD1 matching over 7 bases. With V trimmed by 8 bases and J by 1 base, 7 bases remained unmatched. This CDR3 comprises 15 residues. Germline CDR1 reads ENHRY; CDR2 reads SYGVKD. The CDR3 sequence is CAIGKGTVNTGELFF. The CDR3 nucleotides are TGTGCCATCGGGAAGGGGACAGTGAACACCGGGGAGCTGTTTTTT.

The V call is TRBV5-6, the J call TRBJ2-7; 8 positions match TRBD1. Germline lookup yields CDR1 SGHDT and CDR2 YYEEEE. Trimming cost V 4 bases and J 7 bases; bases outside gene matches: 13. The CDR3 length is 15 residues. The CDR3 region has the DNA TGTGCCAGCAGCAGAACAGGGGGAGCTGGGGGGGAGCAGTACTTC. Its translation is CASSRTGGAGGEQYF. Full variable domain (remainder filled in from reference TRBV5-6 and TRBJ2-7): DAGVTQSPTHLIKTRGQQVTLRCSPKSGHDTVSWYQQALGQGPQFIFQYYEEEERQRGNFPDRFSGHQFPNYSSELNVNALLLGDSALYLCASSRTGGAGGEQYFGPGTRLTVT.

This chain links TRBV6-5 with TRBJ2-3; D might be TRBD2 (6 bases). V was clipped by 5 bases and J by 8 bases, with 17 bases between them. The CDR3 runs to 14 residues. CDR1 and CDR2 from the germline V gene are MNHEY and SVGAGI. CDR3 amino acids: CASSEGLLTGTQYF. For the CDR3, the DNA is TGTGCCAGCAGTGAAGGACTACTTACGGGTACGCAGTATTTT.

This chain connects TRBV9 to TRBJ1-4; D possibly corresponds to TRBD1 (5 bases). The CDR3 spans 13 residues. Deletions cut 3 bases from V and 7 bases from J, with 10 bases between. The germline gives CDR1 SGDLS, CDR2 YYNGEE. The CDR3 DNA follows: TGTGCCAGCAGCGAGGGGCTCAGTGAAAAACTGTTTTTT. It translates to CASSEGLSEKLFF.

This clone has just one count. This chain links TRBV30 with TRBJ2-5; 7 bases align to TRBD2. The CDR3 sequence is 13 residues long. After removal of 1 base from V and 4 bases from J, the junction contained 3 bases not matched to a gene. Germline assignment: CDR1 GTSNPN and CDR2 SVGIG (reference sequence). The CDR3 loop is CAWSGTGGETQYF. The DNA of the CDR3 is TGTGCCTGGAGTGGGACGGGGGGAGAGACCCAGTACTTC.

The V and J genes are TRBV7-8 and TRBJ2-5; 13 bases agree with TRBD2. Germline V lookup: CDR1 SGHVS, CDR2 FQNEAQ. The CDR3 consists of 18 residues. V shed 8 bases, J shed 1 base, and the junction held 13 bases outside the gene matches. The CDR3 loop is CASGINPGLAGTQETQYF. As DNA, the CDR3 is TGTGCCAGCGGGATCAATCCGGGACTAGCGGGGACCCAAGAGACCCAGTACTTC.

The CDR3 DNA follows: TGTGCCAGCAGCTACGAGGGGACTAGCGGAAAGTTCTTC. Its protein is CASSYEGTSGKFF. The J gene is TRBJ2-1, the V gene TRBV7-9; the match to TRBD2 covers 11 bases. This CDR3 contains 13 residues. Germline assignment: CDR1 SEHNR and CDR2 FQNEAQ (reference sequence). The trim removed 4 bases at V and 14 bases at J, leaving 7 bases unmatched.

The chain combines TRBV5-1 with TRBJ1-1; a weak D match, TRBD1 (5 bases). Germline V gene lookup returns CDR1 SGHRS and CDR2 YFSETQ. There are 13 residues in the CDR3. Trimming cost V 2 bases and J 1 base, with 6 bases left between them. As DNA, the CDR3 is TGCGCCAGCAGCTTTGGACAGAACACTGAAGCTTTCTTT. Translating it yields CASSFGQNTEAFF.

In this sample, this clone turned up once. This chain joins TRBV9 and TRBJ2-7, with 10 nucleotides matching TRBD1. J lost 3 bases, V lost 3 bases, and 9 bases had no gene match. The CDR3 contains 16 residues. Germline CDR1 is SGDLS and CDR2 is YYNGEE. In DNA, the CDR3 is TGTGCCAGCAGCGGGACAGGGGGGAATCTTTACTACGAGCAGTACTTC. This gives the protein CASSGTGGNLYYEQYF.

This clone showed up just once. The rearrangement links TRBV5-1 to TRBJ2-6, with a tentative D call TRBD1 (6 bases). V shed 1 base and J shed 0 bases, with 14 bases lying between them. CDR3 length: 18 amino acids. Looked up from germline, CDR1 is SGHRS and CDR2 is YFSETQ. The CDR3 protein is CASSLIGGGSSGANVLTF. The CDR3 DNA follows: TGCGCCAGCAGCTTGATTGGGGGCGGAAGCTCTGGGGCCAACGTCCTGACTTTC.

The chain couples TRBV4-1 to TRBJ1-1; D is possibly TRBD1 (6 bases). Trimming pared 3 bases from V and 5 bases from J, leaving 16 bases between. Germline assignment: CDR1 MGHRA and CDR2 YSYEKL. The CDR3 runs to 15 residues. Here the CDR3 DNA reads TGCGCCAGCAGCCACAGGGGCAGGTTGGGTACTGAAGCTTTCTTT. As protein: CASSHRGRLGTEAFF.

The chain employs TRBV19 and TRBJ1-2, with 8 bases lining up with TRBD1. Germline V gives CDR1 LNHDA, CDR2 SQIVND (reference sequence). CDR3 size: 15 residues. V gave up 3 bases and J gave up 5 bases; unmatched junction bases: 8. The CDR3 DNA is TGTGCCAGTAGTATTCCGACAGGGGTCACTTATGGCTACACCTTC. Its translation is CASSIPTGVTYGYTF.

This clone was picked up a small number of times. This chain uses TRBV27 with TRBJ1-2, with 8 nucleotides matching TRBD1. V gave up 6 bases and J gave up 6 bases; unmatched junction bases: 6. The CDR3 is made up of 13 amino acids. Germline CDR1 and CDR2: MNHEY and SMNVEV (reference sequence). CDR3 region: CASRPADRDGYTF. Written as DNA, the CDR3 is TGTGCCAGCAGACCCGCGGACAGGGATGGCTACACCTTC.

J is TRBJ2-1 and V is TRBV7-3; 7 positions match TRBD2. Germline CDR1 reads SGHTA; CDR2 reads FQGTGA. The trim removed 5 bases at V and 9 bases at J, leaving 16 bases unmatched. CDR3 length equals 16 residues. This CDR3 reads CASSRSSGPGMGEQFF. For the CDR3, the DNA is TGTGCCAGCAGCCGATCTAGCGGTCCAGGGATGGGTGAGCAGTTCTTC. The full variable domain, its missing parts supplied by reference TRBV7-3 and TRBJ2-1, is GAGVSQTPSNKVTEKGKYVELRCDPISGHTALYWYRQSLGQGPEFLIYFQGTGAADDSGLPNDRFFAVRPEGSVSTLKIQRTERGDSAVYLCASSRSSGPGMGEQFFGPGTRLTVL.